Below are 25 T cell receptor beta chains sequenced from a single sample in a study of shared clonotypes between healthy human individuals. Libraries were prepared by immunoSEQ multiplex PCR; TCRdb keeps only in-frame clonotypes and omits some of them. The table lists approximately 1,000,000 clones, approximately 78% of them singletons. The sequencing input was memory CD4+ T cells from PBMCs. Indicated subset: CD45RA-negative fraction. The source of these receptors is a man aged 18 to 29 in good health. Some clones in this sample may be carry-over from other donors' samples.

The table lists this clone with a few counts. This sequence joins TRBV5-4 and TRBJ1-1; D may be TRBD1 (6 bases). Germline lookup yields CDR1 SGHNT and CDR2 YYREEE (reference sequence). The germline V and J ends were trimmed by 5 bases and 0 bases, with 14 bases remaining between them. The CDR3 totals 15 residues. The CDR3 region is CASSSGGGMNTEAFF. CDR3 DNA: TGTGCCAGCAGTTCCGGCGGGGGCATGAACACTGAAGCTTTCTTT.

The chain employs TRBV6-4 and TRBJ1-2; TRBD1 matches at 8 bases. V was clipped by 4 bases and J by 4 bases; unmatched bases: 8. Germline V gives CDR1 MRHNA, CDR2 SNTAGT. This CDR3 region has 15 residues. CDR3 in amino acids: CASSVDRGEGYGYTF. The CDR3 DNA follows: TGTGCCAGCAGTGTTGACAGGGGAGAGGGCTATGGCTACACCTTC.

The chain links TRBV28 to TRBJ2-6, with TRBD1 matching 7 bases. Unmatched junction bases numbered 5, after V lost 2 bases and J lost 4 bases. CDR3 length: 16 amino acids. Germline assignment: CDR1 MDHEN and CDR2 SYDVKM. CDR3 amino acids: CASSLTGAAGANVLTF. CDR3 sequence (DNA): TGTGCCAGCAGTTTAACAGGGGCCGCAGGGGCCAACGTCCTGACTTTC.

CDR3 amino acids: CASSSGQGILNTEAFF. CDR3 coding DNA: TGCGCCAGCAGCTCAGGCCAGGGAATCCTAAACACTGAAGCTTTCTTT. The J gene is TRBJ1-1, the V gene TRBV5-1; weak D call: TRBD1 (5 bases). This CDR3 has 16 residues. Trimming removed 3 bases from V and 2 bases from J, with 17 bases in between. Germline-derived CDR1 and CDR2 are SGHRS and YFSETQ.

The rearrangement links TRBV2 to TRBJ2-1; 7 positions agree with TRBD2. Per the germline V gene, CDR1 is SNHLY and CDR2 is FYNNEI. CDR3 size: 16 residues. V was clipped by 7 bases and J by 0 bases; unmatched bases: 9. CDR3 in DNA: TGTGCCAGCAAGACGGAGGGGAGGGCCTCCTACAATGAGCAGTTCTTC. It specifies CASKTEGRASYNEQFF. Full variable domain (outside the CDR3, taken from reference TRBV2 and TRBJ2-1): EPEVTQTPSHQVTQMGQEVILRCVPISNHLYFYWYRQILGQKVEFLVSFYNNEISEKSEIFDDQFSVERPDGSNFTLKIRSTKLEDSAMYFCASKTEGRASYNEQFFGPGTRLTVL.

This chain links TRBV2 with TRBJ1-4; a weak D match, TRBD1 (5 bases). Looked up from germline, CDR1 is SNHLY and CDR2 is FYNNEI. V lost 6 bases to trimming and J lost 4 bases, with 12 bases between them. This CDR3 is 14 amino acids long. The CDR3 DNA follows: TGTGCCAGCAGGGTCCAGAGGGGTAATGAAAAACTGTTTTTT. Its translation: CASRVQRGNEKLFF.

The rearrangement joins TRBV7-2 to TRBJ2-7, with D perhaps TRBD1 or TRBD2 (7 bases each). V was clipped by 0 bases and J by 1 base, with 22 bases between them. The CDR3 runs to 19 residues. CDR1 and CDR2 (germline): SGHTA, FQGNSA. The CDR3 coding sequence is TGTGCCAGCAGCTTAGCCCCCCCAGGGGGGGCGGTCAGTTCCTACGAGCAGTACTTC. This codes for CASSLAPPGGAVSSYEQYF.

The chain uses TRBV28 and TRBJ2-7; 7 bases match TRBD2. This CDR3 is 15 amino acids long. Germline V gene data show CDR1 as MDHEN and CDR2 as SYDVKM. J lost 3 bases, V lost 5 bases, and 10 bases had no gene match. CDR3 residues: CASSPPGGKLYEQYF. The CDR3 nucleotides read TGTGCCAGCAGTCCCCCGGGGGGAAAACTCTACGAGCAGTACTTC.

Comment on this clone: One end of the junction does not line up with germline, which may come from a read error. V gene TRBV6-1 combines with J gene TRBJ2-7, with TRBD1 matching over 7 bases. This CDR3 region has 14 residues. In germline, CDR1 is MNHNS, CDR2 SASEGT. The chain's CDR3 is CASSDIDRAAQEPF. The CDR3, as DNA: TGTGCCAGCAGTGACATAGACAGGGCCGCCCAGGAACCCTTC.

The chain uses TRBV7-9 and TRBJ1-1; D is ambiguous. V was trimmed by 7 bases and J by 0 bases, leaving 6 bases between them. Germline V lookup: CDR1 SEHNR, CDR2 FQNEAQ (reference sequence). The CDR3 contains 12 residues. In DNA, the CDR3 is TGTGCCAGCAAGCGGGTGAACACTGAAGCTTTCTTT. Encoded protein: CASKRVNTEAFF.

The chain employs TRBV27 and TRBJ2-1; D is uncertain. The V end was cut by 4 bases, the J end by 5 bases, with 12 bases between. Looked up from germline, CDR1 is MNHEY and CDR2 is SMNVEV (reference sequence). CDR3 length: 14 amino acids. CDR3 DNA: TGTGCCAGCAGTTCCCACGGCGGAGACAATGAGCAGTTCTTC. Translated, it gives CASSSHGGDNEQFF.

The chain carries TRBV29-1 and TRBJ2-5; D unclear. The CDR3 is 12 residues long. Germline CDR1 SQVTM, CDR2 ANQGSEA. V gave up 2 bases and J gave up 2 bases, with 6 bases separating them. The CDR3 loop reads CSVEQLQETQYF. In DNA, the CDR3 is TGCAGCGTTGAACAGCTTCAAGAGACCCAGTACTTC. The full variable domain, rest sourced from reference TRBV29-1 and TRBJ2-5, is SAVISQKPSRDICQRGTSLTIQCQVDSQVTMMFWYRQQPGQSLTLIATANQGSEATYESGFVIDKFPISRPNLTFSTLTVSNMSPEDSSIYLCSVEQLQETQYFGPGTRLLVL.

The chain carries TRBV18 and TRBJ1-1, with no clear D. CDR3 length: 10 amino acids. The ends were cut back, 1 base at V and 8 bases at J, with 2 bases in the middle. Looked up from germline, CDR1 is KGHSH and CDR2 is LQKENI. The CDR3 loop is CASSPREAFF. The CDR3, as DNA: TGTGCCAGCTCACCACGAGAAGCTTTCTTT.

This chain uses TRBV10-1 with TRBJ2-7; 7 nucleotides agree with TRBD1. The CDR3 loop spans 15 amino acids. Unmatched junction bases numbered 11, after V lost 6 bases and J lost 3 bases. The V gene's germline CDR1 is WNHNN and CDR2 SYGVQD (reference sequence). Here the CDR3 reads CASSQDGAGGYEQYF. In DNA form, the CDR3 reads TGCGCCAGCAGCCAAGACGGGGCAGGGGGCTACGAGCAGTACTTC.

The genes are TRBV7-2 and TRBJ2-1, with a weak D call TRBD1 (6 bases). The ends were cut back, 5 bases at V and 4 bases at J, with 12 bases in the middle. CDR1 is SGHTA and CDR2 is FQGNSA in the germline V gene. This CDR3 has 14 residues. This chain's CDR3 is CASSIRGEYNEQFF. In nucleotides, the CDR3 is TGTGCCAGCAGCATCAGGGGCGAGTACAATGAGCAGTTCTTC. The variable domain in full, with the rest retrieved from reference TRBV7-2 and TRBJ2-1, is GAGVSQSPSNKVTEKGKDVELRCDPISGHTALYWYRQSLGQGLEFLIYFQGNSAPDKSGLPSDRFSAERTGGSVSTLTIQRTQQEDSAVYLCASSIRGEYNEQFFGPGTRLTVL.

This clone was seen a handful of times. This chain links TRBV2 with TRBJ1-5; unclear D gene. CDR3 length: 15 residues. Germline V lookup: CDR1 SNHLY, CDR2 FYNNEI. Trimming left V 4 bases short and J 1 base short, with 11 bases between. CDR3 loop: CASSAGPTSNQPQHF. CDR3 DNA: TGTGCCAGCAGTGCCGGGCCAACCAGCAATCAGCCCCAGCATTTT.

The chain joins TRBV28 to TRBJ2-3; D may be TRBD2 (6 bases). V dropped 6 bases and J dropped 3 bases, with 22 bases sitting between them. Germline V gene lookup returns CDR1 MDHEN and CDR2 SYDVKM. The CDR3 runs 17 residues. The CDR3 loop is CASRTLLAVTVTDTQYF. The DNA of the CDR3 is TGTGCCAGCAGGACCTTACTAGCCGTCACCGTGACAGATACGCAGTATTTT.

The rearrangement links TRBV10-2 to TRBJ2-7, with D unresolved. This CDR3 has 16 amino acids. Trimming stripped 2 bases from V and 0 bases from J, with 14 bases between. The V gene's germline CDR1 is WSHSY and CDR2 SAAADI. As DNA, the CDR3 is TGCGCCAGCAGTGAGCGAGTGGTCCTAAGCTCCTACGAGCAGTACTTC. As protein: CASSERVVLSSYEQYF.

V is TRBV18 and J is TRBJ2-3; D ambiguous. Germline V gives CDR1 KGHSH, CDR2 LQKENI. Trimming shortened V by 3 bases and J by 2 bases, and 15 bases separated the two germline ends. CDR3 length: 16 amino acids. The CDR3 DNA reads TGTGCCAGCTCACCGACACAAAGAACCACCACAGATACGCAGTATTTT. This encodes CASSPTQRTTTDTQYF.

V and J are TRBV28 and TRBJ2-7, with D possibly being TRBD2 (5 bases). Per germline, CDR1 MDHEN and CDR2 SYDVKM. This CDR3 comprises 16 residues. Trimming took off 3 bases at V and 2 bases at J, with 17 bases between the two ends. CDR3 amino acids: CASSFAFSTNTYEQYF. The CDR3 bases are TGTGCCAGCAGTTTTGCCTTTTCGACTAACACCTACGAGCAGTACTTC.

In DNA form, the CDR3 reads TGTGCCAGCAGCTTGCCGGGACAGGGTCCTGTCCGGGCCAACGTCCTGACTTTC. Amino acid sequence: CASSLPGQGPVRANVLTF. The chain couples TRBV5-4 to TRBJ2-6, with 9 bases identical to TRBD1. The CDR3 extends over 18 amino acids. With V trimmed by 1 base and J by 5 bases, 10 bases remained unmatched. CDR1 and CDR2 from the germline V gene are SGHNT and YYREEE (reference sequence).

This chain joins TRBV19 and TRBJ1-1; D perhaps matches TRBD1 (5 bases). The germline V gene has CDR1 LNHDA and CDR2 SQIVND (reference sequence). Deletions cut 9 bases from V and 4 bases from J, with 18 bases between. This CDR3 contains 14 residues. CDR3 DNA sequence: TGTGCCAGCCGGACACATCAAGGGAGCACTGAAGCTTTCTTT. Translating gives CASRTHQGSTEAFF.

Notes on this clone: A junction boundary mismatches the germline segment, possibly from a read error. The rearrangement links TRBV6-1 to TRBJ1-1, with D possibly being TRBD1 (6 bases). CDR1 and CDR2 (germline): MNHNS, SASEGT. CDR3 length: 15 residues. The DNA of the CDR3 is TGTGCCAGCAGAGAAGCCGGGACACCGAACACTGAAGCTTTCTTT. This sequence encodes CASREAGTPNTEAFF.

This clone showed up just a few times. At the DNA level, this CDR3 is encoded by other sequences in the same sample as well. The V call is TRBV2, the J call TRBJ2-7, with a possible D match to TRBD2 (6 bases). Germline V CDR1 and CDR2: SNHLY, FYNNEI. V was clipped by 4 bases and J by 3 bases, with 7 bases between them. The CDR3 extends over 12 amino acids. CDR3 residues: CASSAGGYEQYF. Here the CDR3 DNA reads TGTGCCAGCAGTGCCGGGGGCTACGAGCAGTACTTC.

This chain connects TRBV4-1 to TRBJ2-7; no definite D call. Trimming removed 1 base from V and 5 bases from J, with 12 bases in between. The CDR3 is 14 residues long. Germline V gene data show CDR1 as MGHRA and CDR2 as YSYEKL. This chain's CDR3 is CASSQGGSLNEQYF. As DNA, the CDR3 is TGCGCCAGCAGCCAAGGCGGCTCCCTAAACGAGCAGTACTTC.